Sequencing of this TCR beta chain was carried out in a study of prognosis after radiotherapy for stage I lung cancer. Study information: Patients numbered about a dozen men and over five women, aged roughly 53 to 85 with a median of roughly 70 years.

Notes on the study in general: It was not determined whether the expanded TCR clones were tumor-specific. Lower Shannon entropy after stereotactic body radiation therapy was observed in patients who went on to develop distant metastases. A fall in unique TCR clone counts followed stereotactic body radiation therapy, with medians of approximately 9,100 versus 7,200.

On this clonotype itself: Its antigen remains unidentified. An end of the junction does not agree with germline; a read error may underlie this.

Genomic DNA served as the source from which two-round multiplex PCR generated TCR beta CDR3 amplicons. During first-round PCR, primers specific to each TRBV and TRBJ gene were used. TCRdb ran MiXCR on the multiplex PCR reads and lists one entry per CDR3 protein. The sample lists 25,000 to 30,000 distinct CDR3 sequences, around 43% occurring once. The sequencing here drew on PBMCs, taken before or after stereotactic body radiation therapy (not recorded which). The sequence was collected from a donor older than 45 with non-small cell lung cancer.

The CDR3 DNA sequence: TGTGCCAGCATTTACTCAACGGGCGGGAGTTGCTTCTACGAGCAGTACTTC. Its translation: CASIYSTGGSCFYEQYF. V gene TRBV6-5 combines with J gene TRBJ2-7, with 7 bases identical to TRBD2. Germline loops: CDR1 MNHEY, CDR2 SVGAGI. This CDR3 spans 17 amino acids.